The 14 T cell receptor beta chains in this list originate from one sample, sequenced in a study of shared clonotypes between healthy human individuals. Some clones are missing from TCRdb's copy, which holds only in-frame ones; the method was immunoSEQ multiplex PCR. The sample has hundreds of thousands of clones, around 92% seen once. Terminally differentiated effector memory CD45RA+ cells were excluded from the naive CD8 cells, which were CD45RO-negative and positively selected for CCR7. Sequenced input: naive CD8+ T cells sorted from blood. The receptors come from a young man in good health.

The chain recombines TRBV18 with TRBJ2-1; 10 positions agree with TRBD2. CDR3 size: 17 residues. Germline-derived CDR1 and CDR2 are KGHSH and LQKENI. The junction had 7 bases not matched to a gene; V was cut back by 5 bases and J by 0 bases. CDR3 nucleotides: TGTGCCAGCTCAATAAATAGCGGGAGGCACTCCTACAATGAGCAGTTCTTC. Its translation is CASSINSGRHSYNEQFF.

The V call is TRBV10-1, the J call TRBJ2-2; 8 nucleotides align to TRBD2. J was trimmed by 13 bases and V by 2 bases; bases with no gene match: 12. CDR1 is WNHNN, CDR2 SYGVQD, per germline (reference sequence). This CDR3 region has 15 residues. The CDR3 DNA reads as TGCGCCAGCAGTGAGGATGATAGCGGGAATAGGACGCTGTTTTTT. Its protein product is CASSEDDSGNRTLFF.

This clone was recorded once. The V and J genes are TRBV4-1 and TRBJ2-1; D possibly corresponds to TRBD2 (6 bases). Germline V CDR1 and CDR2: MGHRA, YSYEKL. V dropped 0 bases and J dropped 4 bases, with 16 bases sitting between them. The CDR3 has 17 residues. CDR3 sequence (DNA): TGCGCCAGCAGCCAAGAGGCGGGAAATAGCGGTTACAATGAGCAGTTCTTC. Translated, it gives CASSQEAGNSGYNEQFF.

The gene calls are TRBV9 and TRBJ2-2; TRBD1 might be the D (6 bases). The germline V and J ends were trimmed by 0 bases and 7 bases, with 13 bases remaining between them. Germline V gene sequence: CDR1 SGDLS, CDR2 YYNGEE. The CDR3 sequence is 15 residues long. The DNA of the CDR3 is TGTGCCAGCAGCGTAGGCAGGGGATTCATCGGGGAGCTGTTTTTT. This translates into CASSVGRGFIGELFF.

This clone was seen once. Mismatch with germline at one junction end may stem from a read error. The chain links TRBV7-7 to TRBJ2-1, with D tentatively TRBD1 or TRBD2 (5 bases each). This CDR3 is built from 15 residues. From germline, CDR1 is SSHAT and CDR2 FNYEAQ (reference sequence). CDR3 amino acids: CASSRGAEKGNEQFF. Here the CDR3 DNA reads TGTGCTAGCAGCCGAGGGGCGGAGAAGGGCAATGAGCAGTTCTTC.

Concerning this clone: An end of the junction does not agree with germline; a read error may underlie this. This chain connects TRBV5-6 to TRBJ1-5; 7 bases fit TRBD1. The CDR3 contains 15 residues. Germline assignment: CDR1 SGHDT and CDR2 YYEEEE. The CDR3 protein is CASSLGQGSSQPQHF. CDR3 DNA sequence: TGTGCCAGCAGCTTGGGACAGGGAAGCAGTCAGCCCCAGCATTTT.

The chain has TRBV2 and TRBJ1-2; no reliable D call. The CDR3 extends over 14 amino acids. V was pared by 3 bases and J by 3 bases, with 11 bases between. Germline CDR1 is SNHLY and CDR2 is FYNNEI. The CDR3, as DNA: TGTGCCAGCAGTGATATCGAAACCGACTATGGCTACACCTTC. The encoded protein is CASSDIETDYGYTF.

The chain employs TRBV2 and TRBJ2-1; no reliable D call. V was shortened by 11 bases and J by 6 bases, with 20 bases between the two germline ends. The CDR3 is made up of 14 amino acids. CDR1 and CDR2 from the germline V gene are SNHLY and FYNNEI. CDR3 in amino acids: CACHLPRLGNEQFF. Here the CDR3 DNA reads TGTGCCTGCCACCTCCCCCGCCTGGGCAATGAGCAGTTCTTC.

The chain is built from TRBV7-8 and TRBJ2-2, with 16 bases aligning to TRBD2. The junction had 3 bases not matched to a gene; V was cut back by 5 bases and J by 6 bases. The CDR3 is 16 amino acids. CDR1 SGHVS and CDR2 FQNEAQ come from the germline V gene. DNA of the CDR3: TGTGCCAGCAGCAAAGGGACTAGCGGGAGGGCCGGGGAGCTGTTTTTT. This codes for CASSKGTSGRAGELFF.

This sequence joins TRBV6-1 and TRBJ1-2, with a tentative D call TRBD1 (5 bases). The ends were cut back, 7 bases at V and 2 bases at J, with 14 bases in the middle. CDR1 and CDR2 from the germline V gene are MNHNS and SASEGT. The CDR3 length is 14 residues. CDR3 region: CASTPLQGNYGYTF. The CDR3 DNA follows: TGTGCCAGCACGCCCCTGCAGGGCAACTATGGCTACACCTTC.

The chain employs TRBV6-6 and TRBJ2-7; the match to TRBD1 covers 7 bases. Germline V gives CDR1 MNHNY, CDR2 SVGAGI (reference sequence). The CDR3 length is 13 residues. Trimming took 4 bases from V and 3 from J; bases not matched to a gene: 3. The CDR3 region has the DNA TGTGCCAGCAGTTCCAGGACAGGCTACGAGCAGTACTTC. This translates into CASSSRTGYEQYF.

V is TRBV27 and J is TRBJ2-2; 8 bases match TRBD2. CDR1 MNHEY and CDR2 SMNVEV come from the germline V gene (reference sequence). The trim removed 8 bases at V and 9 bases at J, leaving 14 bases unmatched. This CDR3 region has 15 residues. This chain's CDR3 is CASLGSTGGIRELFF. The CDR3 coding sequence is TGTGCCAGCTTGGGAAGTACGGGGGGGATCCGGGAGCTGTTTTTT.

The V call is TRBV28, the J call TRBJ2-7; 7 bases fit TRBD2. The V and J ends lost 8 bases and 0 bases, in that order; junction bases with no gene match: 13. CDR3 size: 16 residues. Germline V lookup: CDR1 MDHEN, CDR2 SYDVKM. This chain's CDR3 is CASEGVASGSSYEQYF. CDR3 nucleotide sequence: TGTGCCAGCGAAGGGGTGGCTAGCGGAAGCTCCTACGAGCAGTACTTC.

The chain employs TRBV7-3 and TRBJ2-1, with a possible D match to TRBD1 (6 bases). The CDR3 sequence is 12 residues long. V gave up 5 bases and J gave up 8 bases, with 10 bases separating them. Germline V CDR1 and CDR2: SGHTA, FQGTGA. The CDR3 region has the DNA TGTGCCAGCAGCCCACAGGGCTATGAGCAGTTCTTC. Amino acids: CASSPQGYEQFF.